This T cell receptor beta chain was obtained from a study of OX40 agonist ivuxolimab in advanced cancers. Overall study: Age averaged around 59 years (range roughly 23 to 90), and 82.7% were male.

V lost 6 bases to trimming and J lost 4 bases, with 15 bases between them. The CDR3 length is 15 residues. The germline gives CDR1 LNHDA, CDR2 SQIVND (reference sequence). The repertoire was sequenced with immunoSEQ multiplex PCR; TCRdb's copy has only in-frame clones and lacks some. The sample holds approximately 34,000 clones, roughly 79% seen once. Exclusion of a patient followed from autoimmune disease history or systemic immunosuppression. The sample consisted of CD4+ or CD8+ T cells sorted from blood, taken in a trial of the OX40 agonist ivuxolimab. The rearrangement links TRBV19 to TRBJ1-4, with D possibly TRBD1 on 5 matching bases. The sequence was collected from an adult with an advanced solid tumor such as melanoma, head and neck, liver or kidney cancer. CDR3 protein: CASSRRTSLNEKLFF. CDR3 sequence (DNA): TGTGCCAGTAGCCGAAGGACAAGCCTTAATGAAAAACTGTTTTTT.